Listed below are T cell receptor beta chains from one sample, sequenced in a study of cytomegalovirus exposure and HLA in healthy donors. The data were produced by immunoSEQ multiplex PCR, yet TCRdb's version contains in-frame clones alone and is incomplete. The sample has 150,000 or so clones; roughly four fifths are singletons. Specimen: PBMCs. These receptors originate from a man aged 40-55 years in good health and CMV-seronegative. The CDR3 runs from the conserved cysteine through the conserved F or W. D genes are given only for firm matches. Rows give clone size only sometimes, using once, few, many, or a class for an expanded clone.

-	TRBV5-4	TRBJ1-2	-	CASSSAQGTYLGYTF	TGTGCCAGCAGCTCGGCACAGGGTACGTATTTGGGCTACACCTTC
-	TRBV29-1	TRBJ2-5	-	CSGREETQYF	TGCAGCGGCAGGGAAGAGACCCAGTACTTC
-	TRBV19	TRBJ2-1	TRBD2	CASSTSGTSGRPSYNEQFF	TGTGCCAGTAGTACTTCCGGGACTAGCGGGAGACCATCCTACAATGAGCAGTTCTTC
-	TRBV5-1	TRBJ2-1	TRBD2	CASSFTIAGGQFF	TGCGCCAGCAGCTTCACAATAGCGGGAGGGCAGTTCTTC
-	TRBV21-1	TRBJ2-4	-	CASSFCGRGNSAKNIQYF	TGTGCCAGCAGCTTTTGCGGGAGGGGAAATTCAGCCAAAAACATTCAGTACTTC
once	TRBV4-2	TRBJ2-5	TRBD2	CASSQGVAGVETQYF	TGTGCCAGCAGCCAAGGGGTAGCGGGAGTAGAGACCCAGTACTTC
-	TRBV27	TRBJ1-6	-	CASSLRPDSPLHF	TGTGCCAGCAGTCTCCGTCCTGATTCACCCCTCCACTTT
once	TRBV5-1	TRBJ1-2	-	CASSLEGGAYGYTF	TGCGCCAGCAGCTTAGAAGGTGGAGCCTATGGCTACACCTTC
-	TRBV19	TRBJ1-4	TRBD1	CASSQDRRGEKLFF	TGTGCCAGTAGTCAGGACAGGCGGGGTGAAAAACTGTTTTTT
-	TRBV2	TRBJ1-1	-	CASNRVGTEAFF	TGTGCCAGCAACAGGGTCGGAACTGAAGCTTTCTTT
once	TRBV29-1	TRBJ1-2	TRBD1	CSVYRGPYGYTF	TGCAGCGTTTACAGGGGGCCCTATGGCTACACCTTC
-	TRBV19	TRBJ1-2	TRBD1	CASSPGQGRGYTF	TGTGCCAGTAGTCCAGGACAGGGGCGCGGCTACACCTTC
few	TRBV27	TRBJ1-1	-	CASSEYGGEAFF	TGTGCCAGCAGTGAGTACGGGGGTGAAGCTTTCTTT
few	TRBV7-9	TRBJ2-1	-	CASSLEDWHEQFF	TGTGCCAGCAGCCTCGAAGATTGGCATGAGCAGTTCTTC
once	TRBV7-9	TRBJ2-1	-	CASSSAGYNEQFF	TGTGCCAGCAGCTCTGCCGGCTACAATGAGCAGTTCTTC
-	TRBV19	TRBJ1-1	-	CASSIGWRNTEAFF	TGTGCCAGTAGTATAGGGTGGAGGAACACTGAAGCTTTCTTT
-	TRBV7-3	TRBJ2-7	-	CASSLTRDSPYEQYF	TGTGCCAGCAGCTTAACGCGGGACAGCCCCTACGAGCAGTACTTC
once	TRBV28	TRBJ1-2	TRBD1	CASSSLPIGTENYGYTF	TGTGCCAGCAGTTCCCTCCCAATCGGGACAGAGAACTATGGCTACACCTTC
-	TRBV29-1	TRBJ1-1	-	CSVGNVGDSGTEAFF	TGCAGCGTTGGGAATGTGGGGGACTCGGGCACTGAAGCTTTCTTT
-	TRBV7-9	TRBJ1-4	TRBD1	CASSLGRTGQNEKLFF	TGTGCCAGCAGCTTAGGCCGGACAGGGCAGAATGAAAAACTGTTTTTT
-	TRBV6-1	TRBJ2-1	TRBD2	CASSEEGATSGRHNEQFF	TGTGCCAGCAGTGAAGAGGGGGCCACTAGCGGGAGGCACAATGAGCAGTTCTTC
-	TRBV28	TRBJ1-2	-	CASGMGGWDGYTF	TGTGCCAGCGGGATGGGAGGGTGGGATGGCTACACCTTC
-	TRBV19	TRBJ1-4	TRBD1	CASSRDRVEKLFF	TGTGCCAGTAGCCGGGACAGGGTTGAAAAACTGTTTTTT
-	TRBV7-4	TRBJ2-7	TRBD1	CASSSLGRDRGHEQYF	TGTGCCAGCAGCTCTCTAGGCCGGGACAGGGGCCACGAGCAGTACTTC
-	TRBV7-9	TRBJ1-2	-	CAESRGGDYGYTF	TGTGCCGAAAGCAGGGGAGGGGACTATGGCTACACCTTC
-	TRBV27	TRBJ2-1	-	CASSRGAGVGSYNEQFF	TGTGCCAGCAGTCGGGGGGCAGGGGTCGGCTCCTACAATGAGCAGTTCTTC
-	TRBV28	TRBJ2-3	-	CASSSGFGRTDTQYF	TGTGCCAGCAGTTCAGGGTTCGGTCGCACAGATACGCAGTATTTT
-	TRBV5-4	TRBJ2-5	-	CASTYTGAPQETQYF	TGTGCCAGCACTTACACAGGAGCACCTCAAGAGACCCAGTACTTC
few	TRBV7-9	TRBJ1-1	-	CASSLPPSGAGEAFF	TGTGCCAGCAGCTTACCCCCCTCTGGGGCCGGTGAAGCTTTCTTT
-	TRBV18	TRBJ1-2	TRBD1	CASSPLGTGQNGYTF	TGTGCCAGCTCACCACTCGGGACAGGGCAAAATGGCTACACCTTC
-	TRBV4-1	TRBJ2-5	-	CASSQLGRGPRETQYF	TGCGCCAGCAGCCAATTAGGCAGGGGTCCTCGGGAGACCCAGTACTTC
-	TRBV27	TRBJ1-5	-	CASSSISNQPQHF	TGTGCCAGCAGTTCAATTAGCAATCAGCCCCAGCATTTT
-	TRBV11-1	TRBJ2-1	-	CASSFLLDEQFF	TGTGCCAGCAGCTTTCTCCTAGATGAGCAGTTCTTC
few	TRBV27	TRBJ2-1	TRBD2	CASRIRTSGRASSSYNEQFF	TGTGCCAGCAGAATCCGGACTAGCGGGAGGGCCTCGAGCTCCTACAATGAGCAGTTCTTC
-	TRBV11-1	TRBJ1-1	TRBD1	CASSQGAGGPLGTEAFF	TGTGCCAGCAGCCAGGGGGCAGGGGGCCCGCTTGGCACTGAAGCTTTCTTT
-	TRBV18	TRBJ2-3	TRBD2	CASSLTSGSTDTQYF	TGTGCCAGCTCACTTACTAGCGGGAGCACAGATACGCAGTATTTT
once	TRBV6-1	TRBJ1-2	TRBD1	CASSGGAGGFWLDGYTF	TGTGCCAGCAGTGGGGGGGCAGGGGGCTTCTGGCTGGATGGCTACACCTTC
few	TRBV5-6	TRBJ2-1	-	CASSSSGGPYNEQFF	TGTGCCAGCAGCTCATCAGGGGGGCCCTACAATGAGCAGTTCTTC
-	TRBV7-2	TRBJ2-2	-	CASSLTHGGELFF	TGTGCCAGCAGCTTAACCCACGGCGGGGAGCTGTTTTTT
-	TRBV9	TRBJ1-1	-	CASSRGPGKDGTEAFF	TGTGCCAGCAGCCGCGGCCCTGGAAAGGATGGCACTGAAGCTTTCTTT
-	TRBV5-1	TRBJ2-5	TRBD2	CASTGLVQETQYF	TGCGCCAGCACCGGACTAGTCCAAGAGACCCAGTACTTC
-	TRBV4-1	TRBJ2-7	TRBD1	CASSQAQGSVEQYF	TGCGCCAGCAGCCAAGCACAGGGGTCCGTGGAGCAGTACTTC
-	TRBV13	TRBJ2-1	TRBD2	CASSFLLAAAYNEQFF	TGTGCCAGCAGCTTTTTACTAGCGGCAGCTTACAATGAGCAGTTCTTC
-	TRBV5-1	TRBJ2-7	TRBD2	CASSLEGGRVDEQYF	TGCGCCAGCAGCTTGGAGGGCGGGAGGGTCGACGAGCAGTACTTC
-	TRBV7-9	TRBJ2-1	TRBD1	CSSSSPGTGSNDEQFF	TGTTCCAGCAGCTCACCAGGGACAGGGAGTAACGATGAGCAGTTCTTC
-	TRBV5-6	TRBJ2-3	TRBD2	CASSLAGLDQYF	TGTGCCAGCAGCCTCGCAGGACTAGACCAGTATTTT
-	TRBV5-1	TRBJ1-2	TRBD1	CASSPIPLTGSGYTF	TGCGCCAGCAGCCCTATACCCCTGACAGGGAGCGGCTACACCTTC
-	TRBV4-2	TRBJ1-5	TRBD1	CASSQAQGANIIQPQHF	TGTGCCAGCAGCCAAGCACAGGGGGCGAATATAATCCAGCCCCAACATTTT
-	TRBV6-4	TRBJ1-3	-	CARRGGSGNTIYF	TGTGCCAGGCGGGGAGGGTCCGGAAACACCATATATTTT
-	TRBV5-1	TRBJ2-3	-	CASSSGQLTTTTDTQYF	TGCGCCAGCAGCTCCGGACAGCTAACTACCACCACAGATACGCAGTATTTT
-	TRBV25-1	TRBJ1-2	-	CASSERRPGVNYGYTF	TGTGCCAGCAGTGAACGGAGGCCGGGGGTGAACTATGGCTACACCTTC
once	TRBV2	TRBJ2-3	TRBD2	CAREREGFSSTDTQYF	TGTGCCAGGGAGCGGGAGGGGTTCTCTAGCACAGATACGCAGTATTTT
-	TRBV9	TRBJ2-1	TRBD2	CASSPRTSGYNEQFF	TGTGCCAGCAGCCCCCGGACTAGCGGCTACAATGAGCAGTTCTTC
-	TRBV7-3	TRBJ2-7	TRBD2	CASSLGPAGGPREQYF	TGTGCCAGCAGCTTAGGCCCAGCGGGAGGGCCGCGCGAGCAGTACTTC